Sequencing of this T cell receptor beta chain was carried out in a study of blood T cell repertoires in COVID-19. Study context: The origin of the acute and convalescent COVID-19 samples was the United States, Italy and Spain. The cDNA or gDNA used as material had been derived from T cells, B-cell-depleted T cells, or PBMCs.

Source study methods: Amplification with reference gene primers provided the estimates of nucleated cell counts. TCRdb's table, derived via immunoSEQ multiplex PCR, lists solely in-frame clones and lacks some. V, J and clone size are those of that table, while D and trimming were read from the DNA. The repertoire holds under 350,000 clones, around 88% seen once, with about 4.6% in the top ten. After removal of 3 bases from V and 10 bases from J, the junction contained 21 bases not matched to a gene. Germline loops: CDR1 SGHRS, CDR2 YFSETQ. CDR3 size: 18 residues. This clonotype was obtained from a man aged 35-49 years with acute or convalescent COVID-19. The chain recombines TRBV5-1 with TRBJ2-3; 9 positions agree with TRBD2. The sample comprised peripheral blood. DNA for the CDR3: TGCGCCAGCAGCTCCCAACCCTTGGGCGGGGGGGAACTTGGGGCGCAGTATTTT. Translation gives CASSSQPLGGGELGAQYF.